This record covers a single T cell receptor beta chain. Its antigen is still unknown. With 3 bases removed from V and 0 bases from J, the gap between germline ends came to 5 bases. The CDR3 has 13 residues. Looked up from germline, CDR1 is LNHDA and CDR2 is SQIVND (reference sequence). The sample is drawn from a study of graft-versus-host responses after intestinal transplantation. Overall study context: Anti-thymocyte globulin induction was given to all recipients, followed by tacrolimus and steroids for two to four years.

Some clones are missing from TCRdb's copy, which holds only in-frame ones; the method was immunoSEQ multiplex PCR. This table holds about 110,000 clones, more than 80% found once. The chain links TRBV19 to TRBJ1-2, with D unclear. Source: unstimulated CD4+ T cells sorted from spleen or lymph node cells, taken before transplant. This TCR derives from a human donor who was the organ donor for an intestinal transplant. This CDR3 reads CASSIQTNYGYTF. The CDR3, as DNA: TGTGCCAGTAGTATCCAAACTAACTATGGCTACACCTTC.